These 15 T cell receptor beta chains share one sample of origin, sequenced in a study of control samples from healthy donors and cancer patients. Libraries were prepared by immunoSEQ multiplex PCR; TCRdb keeps only in-frame clonotypes and omits some of them. The repertoire has roughly 30,000 clones, about 90% of them found once; the top ten carry around 3.9%. The sample was formalin-fixed, paraffin-embedded tissue. The source is a female donor with melanoma.

This chain links TRBV27 with TRBJ2-1; D is unresolved. The CDR3 is made up of 15 amino acids. The germline V gene encodes CDR1 MNHEY and CDR2 SMNVEV (reference sequence). Trimming took 5 bases from V and 4 from J, leaving 15 bases between them. The CDR3 loop is CASSLRATEYNEQFF. For the CDR3, the DNA is TGTGCCAGCAGTCTCCGGGCTACCGAGTACAATGAGCAGTTCTTC.

The rearrangement links TRBV19 to TRBJ1-2, with D tentatively TRBD1 (5 bases). CDR1 is LNHDA and CDR2 is SQIVND in the germline V gene (reference sequence). Trimming removed 7 bases from V and 4 bases from J, with 10 bases in between. The CDR3 is 12 residues long. The CDR3, as DNA: TGTGCCAGTACAGGGAAGCGCTATGGCTACACCTTC. Amino acid sequence: CASTGKRYGYTF. Combining the CDR3 with reference TRBV19 and TRBJ1-2 gives the whole variable domain DGGITQSPKYLFRKEGQNVTLSCEQNLNHDAMYWYRQDPGQGLRLIYYSQIVNDFQKGDIAEGYSVSREKKESFPLTVTSAQKNPTAFYLCASTGKRYGYTFGSGTRLTVV.

The chain uses TRBV6-2 or TRBV6-3 and TRBJ2-7, with 9 positions matching TRBD2. The CDR3 is 15 residues long. CDR1 and CDR2 from the germline V gene are MNHEY and SVGEGT. J lost 3 bases, V lost 5 bases, and 8 bases had no gene match. CDR3 DNA: TGTGCCAGCAGTCCCCGACTAGCGGAAAACTACGAGCAGTACTTC. This sequence encodes CASSPRLAENYEQYF.

V is TRBV15 and J is TRBJ1-5; D might be TRBD1 (5 bases). Per the germline V gene, CDR1 is LNHNV and CDR2 is YYDKDF (reference sequence). The CDR3 length is 15 residues. With 3 bases removed from V and 1 base from J, the gap between germline ends came to 10 bases. For the CDR3, the DNA is TGTGCCACCAGCAGGTATGGGGACAGCAATCAGCCCCAGCATTTT. The encoded protein is CATSRYGDSNQPQHF.

The genes are TRBV29-1 and TRBJ1-1; a possible D gene is TRBD1 (6 bases). This CDR3 contains 13 residues. The germline V and J ends were trimmed by 5 bases and 0 bases, with 10 bases remaining between them. Germline-derived CDR1 and CDR2 are SQVTM and ANQGSEA. The CDR3: CSVQTGMNTEAFF. The DNA of the CDR3 is TGCAGCGTTCAGACAGGAATGAACACTGAAGCTTTCTTT. The variable domain in full, completed from reference TRBV29-1 and TRBJ1-1, reads SAVISQKPSRDICQRGTSLTIQCQVDSQVTMMFWYRQQPGQSLTLIATANQGSEATYESGFVIDKFPISRPNLTFSTLTVSNMSPEDSSIYLCSVQTGMNTEAFFGQGTRLTVV.

This clone is a singleton in its sample. For the CDR3, the DNA is TGTGCCAGCAGTCGACTAGCGGAAAGCAATGAGCAGTTCTTC. It yields the protein CASSRLAESNEQFF. This chain joins TRBV6-5 and TRBJ2-1; 9 nucleotides match TRBD2. The germline V gene encodes CDR1 MNHEY and CDR2 SVGAGI. After removal of 5 bases from V and 6 bases from J, the junction contained 5 bases not matched to a gene. CDR3 length equals 14 residues.

CDR3 DNA sequence: TGTGCCAGTATGGCCGGGACTAGGACTAACGAGCAGTACTTC. Encoded protein: CASMAGTRTNEQYF. The J gene is TRBJ2-7, the V gene TRBV19, with TRBD2 matching 8 bases. CDR1 and CDR2 (germline): LNHDA, SQIVND (reference sequence). Trimming removed 7 bases from V and 5 bases from J; junction bases left unmatched: 10. The CDR3 has 14 amino acids.

This clone was found once. This chain joins TRBV7-3 and TRBJ2-1; 7 bases map to TRBD2. The CDR3 is 14 residues long. Looked up from germline, CDR1 is SGHTA and CDR2 is FQGTGA. Germline trimming cut 1 base from V and 7 bases from J; bases unmatched to any gene: 4. Here the CDR3 DNA reads TGTGCCAGCAGCTTAAGCGGGAGTGCGAATGAGCAGTTCTTC. Translated, it gives CASSLSGSANEQFF.

The CDR3 region has the DNA TGTGCCAGCAGTCCGGGACAGGGGTTTAATGGCTACACCTTC. It encodes CASSPGQGFNGYTF. This sequence joins TRBV27 and TRBJ1-2; TRBD1 matches 10 bases. The CDR3 extends over 14 amino acids. Germline CDR1 reads MNHEY; CDR2 reads SMNVEV (reference sequence). Trimming took 5 bases from V and 6 from J; bases not matched to a gene: 6.

Concerning this clone itself: The junction and the germline gene differ at one end; a read error may be behind it. This rearrangement joins TRBV4-1 to TRBJ1-2; the D gene is possibly TRBD1 (6 bases). The CDR3 has 13 amino acids. Germline-derived CDR1 and CDR2 are MGHRA and YSYEKL. The CDR3 here is CASSAPGGTILKF. The CDR3 DNA sequence: TGCGCCAGCAGCGCACCCGGGGGGACAATTTTGAAGTTT.

The V gene is TRBV3-1 (or the pseudogene TRBV3-2), the J gene TRBJ2-4; D gene ambiguous. V lost 1 base to trimming and J lost 5 bases, with 9 bases between them. The germline V gene encodes CDR1 LGHDT and CDR2 YNNKEL (reference sequence). This CDR3 is built from 14 residues. The CDR3 nucleotides read TGTGCCAGCAGCCAAGGACCCAGCGAAAACATTCAGTACTTC. Translation: CASSQGPSENIQYF.

The chain employs TRBV24-1 and TRBJ1-6; 11 bases agree with TRBD1. This CDR3 has 16 amino acids. Germline V lookup: CDR1 KGHDR, CDR2 SFDVKD. The V segment lost 9 bases and the J segment 9 bases; nucleotides outside the gene matches: 12. The CDR3 sequence is CATDPQDRGLGSPLHF. CDR3 DNA sequence: TGTGCCACCGACCCTCAGGACAGGGGGCTTGGTTCACCCCTCCACTTT.

The CDR3 sequence is CASSLSWNTEAFF. The CDR3 DNA follows: TGCGCCAGCAGCCTCTCTTGGAACACTGAAGCTTTCTTT. The rearrangement uses TRBV4-3 and TRBJ1-1; no reliable D call. The V end lost 4 bases, the J end lost 1 base, and 7 bases lay between the germline ends. CDR1 LGHNA and CDR2 YSLEER come from the germline V gene. The CDR3 runs to 13 residues.

This clone was seen a few times. This chain joins TRBV6-5 and TRBJ1-2; the D is unclear. Germline V gene data show CDR1 as MNHEY and CDR2 as SVGAGI. The CDR3 extends over 16 amino acids. V was pared by 4 bases and J by 2 bases, with 17 bases between. The DNA of the CDR3 is TGTGCCAGCAGTTTCCGGCCAAATAAAGAGAACTATGGCTACACCTTC. It yields the protein CASSFRPNKENYGYTF.

J is TRBJ1-1 and V is TRBV18; 7 positions match TRBD1. Germline V gene lookup returns CDR1 KGHSH and CDR2 LQKENI. V shed 3 bases and J 4 bases; nucleotides not matched to a gene: 5. The CDR3 consists of 14 residues. Here the CDR3 reads CASSPLRDSTEAFF. CDR3 coding DNA: TGTGCCAGCTCACCCCTTAGGGACAGCACTGAAGCTTTCTTT.